A single sample gave rise to the 9 T cell receptor beta chains below, sequenced in a study of CD8+ T cells in alopecia areata. The sequencing template was cDNA reverse transcribed from extracted RNA. Method: immunoSEQ multiplex PCR; TCRdb's copy keeps in-frame clones and lacks some. Of under 250,000 clones listed, about 50% are singletons. Treatment: oral pan-JAK inhibitor, 5-10 mg twice daily. The source material was CD4+ T cells sorted from blood, sampled at week 4, from a patient treated with tofacitinib. The receptors stem from a human donor with alopecia areata.

This clone was recorded many times. The rearrangement uses TRBV30 and TRBJ1-5; D gene unclear. With 4 bases removed from V and 5 bases from J, the gap between germline ends came to 12 bases. Germline lookup yields CDR1 GTSNPN and CDR2 SVGIG (reference sequence). The CDR3 extends over 13 amino acids. In DNA form, the CDR3 reads TGTGCCTGGAAAGGTAGGGATGATCAGCCCCAGCATTTT. This sequence encodes CAWKGRDDQPQHF.

This clone was counted only a few times. This chain joins TRBV25-1 and TRBJ1-6, with D possibly TRBD1 on 6 matching bases. Per germline, CDR1 MGHDK and CDR2 SYGVNS. This CDR3 is built from 16 residues. Trimming removed 1 base from V and 3 bases from J, with 10 bases in between. The CDR3 protein is CASSESGAFYNSPLHF. CDR3 sequence (DNA): TGTGCCAGCAGTGAATCAGGGGCATTCTATAATTCACCCCTCCACTTT. Full variable domain (outside the CDR3, taken from reference TRBV25-1 and TRBJ1-6): EADIYQTPRYLVIGTGKKITLECSQTMGHDKMYWYQQDPGMELHLIHYSYGVNSTEKGDLSSESTVSRIRTEHFPLTLESARPSHTSQYLCASSESGAFYNSPLHFGNGTRLTVT.

The chain combines TRBV7-2 with TRBJ1-1; no definite D call. The CDR3 spans 15 residues. CDR1 is SGHTA and CDR2 is FQGNSA in the germline V gene. Trimming stripped 6 bases from V and 1 base from J, with 15 bases between. CDR3 nucleotides: TGTGCCAGCAGACGCCAAGTGGAGAGGAACACTGAAGCTTTCTTT. It specifies CASRRQVERNTEAFF. The full variable domain, completed using reference TRBV7-2 and TRBJ1-1, is GAGVSQSPSNKVTEKGKDVELRCDPISGHTALYWYRQSLGQGLEFLIYFQGNSAPDKSGLPSDRFSAERTGGSVSTLTIQRTQQEDSAVYLCASRRQVERNTEAFFGQGTRLTVV.

The V gene is TRBV5-1, the J gene TRBJ2-7; a weak D match, TRBD2 (5 bases). V lost 2 bases and J lost 1, with 10 bases in between. Per the germline V gene, CDR1 is SGHRS and CDR2 is YFSETQ. This CDR3 is 14 amino acids long. Here the CDR3 reads CASSLGGFSYEQYF. CDR3 sequence (DNA): TGCGCCAGCAGCTTAGGAGGTTTTTCCTACGAGCAGTACTTC. Supplemented by reference TRBV5-1 and TRBJ2-7, the full variable domain reads KAGVTQTPRYLIKTRGQQVTLSCSPISGHRSVSWYQQTPGQGLQFLFEYFSETQRNKGNFPGRFSGRQFSNSRSEMNVSTLELGDSALYLCASSLGGFSYEQYFGPGTRLTVT.

The chain combines TRBV15 with TRBJ2-3, with D possibly TRBD2 on 5 matching bases. CDR1 LNHNV and CDR2 YYDKDF come from the germline V gene (reference sequence). Trimming left V 3 bases short and J 4 bases short, with 17 bases between. CDR3 size: 16 residues. The CDR3 reads CATSREVALKADTQYF. CDR3 DNA: TGTGCCACCAGCAGGGAGGTGGCGTTGAAGGCAGATACGCAGTATTTT. Variable domain in full (rest from reference TRBV15 and TRBJ2-3): DAMVIQNPRYQVTQFGKPVTLSCSQTLNHNVMYWYQQKSSQAPKLLFHYYDKDFNNEADTPDNFQSRRPNTSFCFLDIRSPGLGDTAMYLCATSREVALKADTQYFGPGTRLTVL.

The chain recombines TRBV5-1 with TRBJ1-6; no reliable D call. Germline assignment: CDR1 SGHRS and CDR2 YFSETQ. The CDR3 runs to 13 residues. V was pared by 4 bases and J by 10 bases, with 12 bases between. CDR3 nucleotide sequence: TGCGCCAGCAGCCTACACCGGGAATCACCCCTCCACTTT. Its translation: CASSLHRESPLHF.

The genes are TRBV30 and TRBJ1-1, with D tentatively TRBD1 (5 bases). From germline, CDR1 is GTSNPN and CDR2 SVGIG (reference sequence). The CDR3 is 13 amino acids. V lost 0 bases and J lost 7, with 12 bases in between. CDR3 sequence: CAWSVKQAVEAFF. Here the CDR3 DNA reads TGTGCCTGGAGTGTAAAACAGGCGGTTGAAGCTTTCTTT.

This clone was recorded a few times. The genes are TRBV2 and TRBJ1-5; tentatively, D is TRBD1 (6 bases). Germline V CDR1 and CDR2: SNHLY, FYNNEI. With 6 bases removed from V and 3 bases from J, the gap between germline ends came to 15 bases. The CDR3 length is 15 residues. Here the CDR3 reads CASRTGLSANQPQHF. The CDR3 nucleotides are TGTGCCAGCAGGACAGGTCTGTCGGCCAATCAGCCCCAGCATTTT.

This clone was detected a few times. V gene TRBV4-3 combines with J gene TRBJ2-3, with D maybe TRBD1 (6 bases). The CDR3 consists of 14 residues. Trimming removed 8 bases at V and 2 bases at J, with 14 bases between. Germline CDR1 is LGHNA and CDR2 is YSLEER. CDR3 bases: TGCGCCAGCGTGGGACACCTACTCACAGATACGCAGTATTTT. It encodes CASVGHLLTDTQYF.